These T cell receptor beta chains were read from a single sample in a study of identifying expanded T cells in peripheral blood. Sequencing used immunoSEQ multiplex PCR; TCRdb keeps in-frame clones, though not all of them. The table has about 120,000 clones, around four fifths seen once. Sequencing input: blood. Receptor source: a person aged 18 to 75 in good health. Both conserved end residues are part of each CDR3.

TRBV9	TRBJ1-1	CASSVVGQGDTEAFF
TRBV19	TRBJ1-4	CASSTRTADEKLFF
TRBV7-9	TRBJ1-1	CASSFPFTEAFF
TRBV18	TRBJ1-2	CASSPLRQGLELNYGYTF
TRBV7-7	TRBJ1-1	CASSLTEGTEAFF
TRBV4-1	TRBJ1-4	CASSQRAATNEKLFF
TRBV13	TRBJ1-3	CASSFGSNTIYF
TRBV30	TRBJ1-2	CAWSSGHVYGYTF
TRBV28	TRBJ2-1	CASSSPGAGGHEQFF
TRBV2	TRBJ1-1	CASSAPIHTEAFF
TRBV19	TRBJ1-2	CASSLDYGYTF
TRBV25-1	TRBJ1-1	CASSSKGAGTEAFF
TRBV19	TRBJ1-4	CASSTAATFNEKLFF
TRBV5-6	TRBJ2-1	CASSLPNYNEQFF
TRBV27	TRBJ1-6	CASSLGRINSPLHF
TRBV14	TRBJ2-1	CASSQLAHNEQFF
TRBV19	TRBJ1-6	CASGQGPQKAPLHF
TRBV19	TRBJ1-2	CASSIVGTGRDNYGYTF
TRBV6-1	TRBJ2-5	CASRRQGARETQYF
TRBV6-5	TRBJ1-2	CASSYSIGQGGYTF
TRBV11-2	TRBJ1-1	CASSLMTSEAFF
TRBV2	TRBJ1-4	CASIEGQLNEKLFF
TRBV7-9	TRBJ1-1	CASSLRGGTEAFF
TRBV27	TRBJ1-6	CASSSTGGGLGSPLHF
TRBV19	TRBJ2-7	CASSKTGSYEQYF
TRBV4-1	TRBJ2-2	CASSQVARKTGELFF
TRBV7-8	TRBJ1-2	CASSLGTDWGYTF
TRBV6-1	TRBJ1-5	CASSERLGKYSNQPQHF
TRBV9	TRBJ2-1	CASRRGATYNEQFF
TRBV30	TRBJ1-1	CAWSARGPGSTEAFF
TRBV6-1	TRBJ1-4	CASRHIPTNEKLFF
TRBV4-2	TRBJ1-2	CASSHDALSLYGYTF
TRBV7-8	TRBJ2-5	CASSLALVRARETQYF
TRBV30	TRBJ2-7	CAWSRSGTGGIEQYF
TRBV15	TRBJ2-5	CATSRAYQETQYF
TRBV9	TRBJ2-1	CASSVATGSYNEQFF
TRBV11-2	TRBJ2-7	CASSLGTLGAYEQYF
TRBV27	TRBJ1-3	CASSSGVGNTIYF
TRBV19	TRBJ2-7	CASSARVNSYEQYF
TRBV2	TRBJ1-3	CASSDPRAGNTIYF
TRBV7-9	TRBJ2-7	CASSRGTGGTYEQYF
TRBV19	TRBJ1-3	CASVEGSWGNTIYF
TRBV2	TRBJ1-2	CASSAGPGYTF
TRBV19	TRBJ1-2	CASSTRLTGVVDGYTF
TRBV18	TRBJ1-5	CASSPNPNQPQHF
TRBV27	TRBJ2-1	CASSLLAGSSYNEQFF
TRBV6-5	TRBJ2-3	CASSYPDTQYF
TRBV6-6	TRBJ2-7	CASSDPEGAAYEQYF
TRBV19	TRBJ1-5	CASSISPGNNQPQHF
TRBV4-1	TRBJ2-1	CASGTGAGQFF
TRBV2	TRBJ2-1	CASSERTGSYNEQFF
TRBV25-1	TRBJ2-6	CASSGPGQDSGANVLTF
TRBV5-1	TRBJ1-5	CASSLGSVQGDYSNQPQHF